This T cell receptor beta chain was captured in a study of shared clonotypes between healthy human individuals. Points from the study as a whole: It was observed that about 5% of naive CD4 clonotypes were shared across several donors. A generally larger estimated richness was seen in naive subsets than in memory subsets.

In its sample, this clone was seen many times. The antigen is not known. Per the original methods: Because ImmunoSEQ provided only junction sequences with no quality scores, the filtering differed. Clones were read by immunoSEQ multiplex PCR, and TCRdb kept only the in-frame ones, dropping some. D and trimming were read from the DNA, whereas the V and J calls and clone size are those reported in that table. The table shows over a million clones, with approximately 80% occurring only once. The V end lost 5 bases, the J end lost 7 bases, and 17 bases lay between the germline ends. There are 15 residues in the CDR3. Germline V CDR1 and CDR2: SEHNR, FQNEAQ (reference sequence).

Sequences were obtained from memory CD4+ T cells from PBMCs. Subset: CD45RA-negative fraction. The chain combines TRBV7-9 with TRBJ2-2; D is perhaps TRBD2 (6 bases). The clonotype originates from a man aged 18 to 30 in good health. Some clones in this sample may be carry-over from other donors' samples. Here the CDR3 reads CASSQPGLRGGELFF. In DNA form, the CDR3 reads TGTGCCAGCAGCCAACCGGGACTGAGGGGCGGGGAGCTGTTTTTT.